These 22 T cell receptor beta chains were sequenced from one sample in a study of shared T cell receptors in the human thymus. Sequenced by immunoSEQ multiplex PCR; TCRdb stores in-frame clones only, minus some. In the table there are around 340,000 clones, around 93% of which are singletons. The sequencing input was thymocytes. These receptors originate from a human donor.

The chain joins TRBV28 to TRBJ2-1; 11 bases are shared with TRBD2. With 5 bases clipped from V and 0 bases from J, the junction kept 18 bases outside the gene matches. The CDR3 runs 21 residues. Germline-derived CDR1 and CDR2 are MDHEN and SYDVKM. The CDR3 region is CASSTKGNSGRGPSSYNEQFF. CDR3 nucleotide sequence: TGTGCCAGCAGTACCAAGGGGAATAGCGGGAGGGGACCAAGCTCCTACAATGAGCAGTTCTTC. The full variable domain, its missing parts supplied by reference TRBV28 and TRBJ2-1, is DVKVTQSSRYLVKRTGEKVFLECVQDMDHENMFWYRQDPGLGLRLIYFSYDVKMKEKGDIPEGYSVSREKKERFSLILESASTNQTSMYLCASSTKGNSGRGPSSYNEQFFGPGTRLTVL.

This chain connects TRBV11-2 to TRBJ1-5, with D perhaps TRBD1 (6 bases). The CDR3 spans 12 residues. V was trimmed by 5 bases and J by 6 bases, leaving 8 bases between them. The germline V gene has CDR1 SGHAT and CDR2 FQNNGV. CDR3 coding DNA: TGTGCCAGCAGCCGGGGGCGTCAGCCCCAGCATTTT. Translating gives CASSRGRQPQHF.

The chain couples TRBV29-1 to TRBJ1-2; D uncertain. The germline V gene has CDR1 SQVTM and CDR2 ANQGSEA. The CDR3 extends over 12 amino acids. The V end lost 4 bases, the J end lost 4 bases, and 10 bases lay between the germline ends. DNA of the CDR3: TGCAGCGTTGCCTTATGGGGCTATGGCTACACCTTC. It translates to CSVALWGYGYTF.

The chain recombines TRBV4-3 with TRBJ1-1, with D perhaps TRBD1 (6 bases). Per germline, CDR1 LGHNA and CDR2 YSLEER. The CDR3 covers 15 residues. Trimming cost V 0 bases and J 2 bases, with 10 bases left between them. The CDR3 nucleotides read TGCGCCAGCAGCCAAGAAGCCAGGGGTAACACTGAAGCTTTCTTT. Residues: CASSQEARGNTEAFF.

J is TRBJ2-7 and V is TRBV9, with 7 positions matching TRBD1. The ends lost 3 bases at V and 7 bases at J; junction bases unmatched: 10. Germline V gene data show CDR1 as SGDLS and CDR2 as YYNGEE. The CDR3 sequence is 14 residues long. The CDR3 spells CASSGDSSPREQYF. In DNA, the CDR3 is TGTGCCAGCAGCGGGGACAGTTCCCCAAGGGAGCAGTACTTC.

The chain is built from TRBV18 and TRBJ1-1; TRBD1 might be the D (5 bases). V lost 4 bases and J 3 bases, leaving 12 bases between the germline ends. From germline, CDR1 is KGHSH and CDR2 LQKENI. CDR3 size: 14 residues. CDR3 bases: TGTGCCAGCTCACACCCACAGGATTACACTGAAGCTTTCTTT. As protein: CASSHPQDYTEAFF.

The CDR3 here is CSVELGVRGYEQYF. DNA for the CDR3: TGCAGCGTTGAGCTTGGGGTCAGGGGCTACGAGCAGTACTTC. This chain links TRBV29-1 with TRBJ2-7; TRBD1 is a possible D gene (6 bases). With 3 bases removed from V and 3 bases from J, the gap between germline ends came to 15 bases. The CDR3 has 14 amino acids. CDR1 and CDR2 from the germline V gene are SQVTM and ANQGSEA.

The chain recombines TRBV7-8 with TRBJ1-3; 8 nucleotides align to TRBD1. Germline V gene data show CDR1 as SGHVS and CDR2 as FQNEAQ. The CDR3 runs to 20 residues. After removal of 4 bases from V and 1 base from J, the junction contained 18 bases not matched to a gene. The CDR3 DNA is TGTGCCAGCAGCTCAGGGGATGGGGACAGGAGTTCGGTGTCTGGAAACACCATATATTTT. Residues: CASSSGDGDRSSVSGNTIYF.

The chain combines TRBV7-6 with TRBJ2-3; 9 nucleotides line up with TRBD1. J gave up 2 bases and V 5 bases, and 14 bases lay outside the gene matches. The CDR3 contains 18 residues. Germline CDR1 reads SGHVS; CDR2 reads FNYEAQ. The CDR3 region is CASSHDRGAKGDTDTQYF. DNA of the CDR3: TGTGCCAGCAGCCACGACAGGGGGGCCAAAGGAGACACAGATACGCAGTATTTT.

The chain combines TRBV10-3 with TRBJ1-5, with no clear D. The germline V gene has CDR1 ENHRY and CDR2 SYGVKD. Trimming removed 0 bases at V and 6 bases at J, with 12 bases between. CDR3 length: 15 residues. This CDR3 is CAISESWREGQPQHF. The CDR3 DNA reads as TGTGCCATCAGTGAGTCATGGAGGGAAGGTCAGCCCCAGCATTTT.

This chain connects TRBV4-1 to TRBJ1-1; D uncertain. Germline loops: CDR1 MGHRA, CDR2 YSYEKL. The CDR3 totals 16 residues. Trimming took 1 base from V and 1 from J, leaving 13 bases between them. The CDR3 DNA reads TGCGCCAGCAGCCAAGTTCTAGTAGGGAGGAACACTGAAGCTTTCTTT. As protein: CASSQVLVGRNTEAFF.

A few counts support this clone. J is TRBJ1-2 and V is TRBV2; tentative D call: TRBD1 (6 bases). The CDR3 covers 12 residues. CDR1 is SNHLY and CDR2 is FYNNEI in the germline V gene. V was trimmed by 2 bases and J by 5 bases, leaving 6 bases between them. The CDR3 sequence: CASSEQGYGYTF. In DNA form, the CDR3 reads TGTGCCAGCAGTGAACAGGGGTATGGCTACACCTTC.

The V call is TRBV27, the J call TRBJ2-7, with D possibly matching TRBD2 (6 bases). The V gene's germline CDR1 is MNHEY and CDR2 SMNVEV (reference sequence). The CDR3 runs 14 residues. V lost 5 bases and J 2 bases, leaving 13 bases between the germline ends. Written as DNA, the CDR3 is TGTGCCAGCAGTAGGGACTTACTTCCCTACGAGCAGTACTTC. This gives the protein CASSRDLLPYEQYF.

The J gene is TRBJ1-1, the V gene TRBV20-1; D is unresolved. Germline V gene sequence: CDR1 DFQATT, CDR2 SNEGSKA (reference sequence). Trimming took 0 bases from V and 8 from J, leaving 7 bases between them. The CDR3 is made up of 11 amino acids. The CDR3: CSAREGLEAFF. As DNA, the CDR3 is TGCAGTGCTAGAGAAGGCCTAGAAGCTTTCTTT.

The gene calls are TRBV6-1 and TRBJ2-7; tentatively, D is TRBD1 (6 bases). V dropped 4 bases and J dropped 2 bases, with 12 bases sitting between them. The length of the CDR3 is 14 residues. Germline lookup yields CDR1 MNHNS and CDR2 SASEGT. The CDR3 nucleotides read TGTGCCAGCAGTGTACAGTGGGGGCCCTACGAGCAGTACTTC. It encodes CASSVQWGPYEQYF.

The chain carries TRBV7-6 and TRBJ1-3; possible D gene TRBD1, 6 bases. The CDR3 contains 17 residues. Germline V gene sequence: CDR1 SGHVS, CDR2 FNYEAQ. The V end lost 1 base, the J end lost 2 bases, and 15 bases lay between the germline ends. The CDR3 spells CASSLEGKRGAGNTIYF. The CDR3 coding sequence is TGTGCCAGCAGCTTAGAGGGGAAGAGGGGGGCTGGAAACACCATATATTTT.

The chain links TRBV14 to TRBJ2-2; 12 nucleotides agree with TRBD2. CDR1 and CDR2 from the germline V gene are SGHDN and FVKESK. The junction had 6 bases not matched to a gene; V was cut back by 5 bases and J by 2 bases. The CDR3 spans 17 residues. The CDR3: CASSALAGGHNTGELFF. CDR3 sequence (DNA): TGTGCCAGCAGCGCCCTAGCGGGAGGGCACAACACCGGGGAGCTGTTTTTT. Variable domain in full (rest from reference TRBV14 and TRBJ2-2): EAGVTQFPSHSVIEKGQTVTLRCDPISGHDNLYWYRRVMGKEIKFLLHFVKESKQDESGMPNNRFLAERTGGTYSTLKVQPAELEDSGVYFCASSALAGGHNTGELFFGEGSRLTVL.

The chain uses TRBV6-1 and TRBJ2-7; TRBD1 agrees at 9 bases. The CDR3 loop spans 16 amino acids. After removal of 3 bases from V and 4 bases from J, the junction contained 10 bases not matched to a gene. Germline values: CDR1 MNHNS, CDR2 SASEGT. As DNA, the CDR3 is TGTGCCAGCAGTGAGTGGTCCACAGGGGGCAGGTACGAGCAGTACTTC. It translates to CASSEWSTGGRYEQYF.

This clone was recorded only once. V is TRBV5-4 and J is TRBJ1-1; 8 positions match TRBD1. Germline V gene lookup returns CDR1 SGHNT and CDR2 YYREEE (reference sequence). J was trimmed by 3 bases and V by 6 bases; bases with no gene match: 7. CDR3 length: 14 residues. The CDR3 loop is CASTGGMGDTEAFF. The CDR3 DNA is TGTGCCAGCACAGGGGGCATGGGGGACACTGAAGCTTTCTTT.

CDR3 region: CASSLRRGAIWSDTEAFF. For the CDR3, the DNA is TGTGCCAGCAGTTTACGCAGGGGGGCTATATGGTCGGACACTGAAGCTTTCTTT. The chain links TRBV28 to TRBJ1-1; TRBD1 matches 7 bases. Per germline, CDR1 MDHEN and CDR2 SYDVKM. The CDR3 contains 18 residues. Germline trimming cut 2 bases from V and 3 bases from J; bases unmatched to any gene: 15.

This rearrangement joins TRBV18 to TRBJ2-1, with no clear D. Trimming left V 0 bases short and J 9 bases short, with 6 bases between. The CDR3 has 12 amino acids. Germline values: CDR1 KGHSH, CDR2 LQKENI. The CDR3 DNA follows: TGTGCCAGCTCACCACCCGTGTGTGAGCAGTTCTTC. Protein sequence: CASSPPVCEQFF. The variable domain in full, with the rest retrieved from reference TRBV18 and TRBJ2-1, is NAGVMQNPRHLVRRRGQEARLRCSPMKGHSHVYWYRQLPEEGLKFMVYLQKENIIDESGMPKERFSAEFPKEGPSILRIQQVVRGDSAAYFCASSPPVCEQFFGPGTRLTVL.

In its sample, this clone was seen once. The chain joins TRBV19 to TRBJ1-5, with a tentative D call TRBD1 (5 bases). Trimming stripped 3 bases from V and 6 bases from J, with 15 bases between. CDR1 is LNHDA and CDR2 is SQIVND in the germline V gene (reference sequence). The length of the CDR3 is 15 residues. The CDR3 region is CASSIIGRGIQPQHF. The CDR3 DNA reads as TGTGCCAGTAGTATTATAGGTAGGGGTATTCAGCCCCAGCATTTT.